This is a list of T cell receptor beta chains from one sample in a study of neurological immune-mediated disorders. TCRdb re-called the 5' RACE reads through MiXCR, storing one row per CDR3 protein. Here the sample spans about 84,000 distinct CDR3 sequences, about 4.3% being singletons. Material for sequencing was PBMCs. These receptors were collected from a woman aged 55-69 years with multiple sclerosis. Each CDR3 is given with its conserved first and last residue. A D gene is named only where the DNA matches it firmly. Only some rows state a clone size, as once, few, many or a class for expanded clones.

TRBD2 | TRBJ2-3 | many | TRBV5-1 | TGCGCCAGCAGCTTACGGGGGGTACAAACGGATACGCAGTATTTT | CASSLRGVQTDTQYF
TRBD1 | TRBJ2-5 | many | TRBV2 | TGTGCCAGCAGTGGGACAGGGGGCGATCAAGAGACCCAGTACTTC | CASSGTGGDQETQYF
NA | TRBJ2-3 | many | TRBV6-4 | TGTGCCAGCAGTGACTGGCCAGCGTCCCCGGATACGCAGTATTTT | CASSDWPASPDTQYF
NA | TRBJ1-1 | many | TRBV4-2 | TGTGCCAGCAGCCAAGACAGGGGTAGTTTAGTTGCTTTCTTT | CASSQDRGSLVAFF
TRBD1 | TRBJ1-6 | many | TRBV27 | TGTGCCAGCAGTTTCGGGACAGGGTTCAATTCACCCCTCCACTTT | CASSFGTGFNSPLHF
TRBD1 | TRBJ2-7 | many | TRBV6-1 | TGTGCCAGCAGTGGACGGACAGGGGGCAGCTACGAGCAGTACTTC | CASSGRTGGSYEQYF
TRBD2 | TRBJ2-7 | many | TRBV12-3/TRBV12-4 | TGTGCCAGCAGGACTAGCGGGGGGACCTACGAGCAGTACTTC | CASRTSGGTYEQYF
TRBD2 | TRBJ2-3 | many | TRBV28 | TGTGCCAGCAGGGGTAGCGGGGGGGCCGTAGATACGCAGTATTTT | CASRGSGGAVDTQYF
TRBD2 | TRBJ2-1 | many | TRBV20-1 | TGCAGTGCGGGACTAGCGGGGGCCAGCTCCTACAATGAGCAGTTCTTC | CSAGLAGASSYNEQFF
NA | TRBJ2-7 | many | TRBV21-1 | TGTGCCAGACTACTAGCTATTACGGGGACCTCCTACGAGCAGTACTTC | CARLLAITGTSYEQYF
TRBD1 | TRBJ1-2 | many | TRBV15 | TGTGCCACCAGCAGAGATCGGACAGGGGGTGATGGCTACACCTTC | CATSRDRTGGDGYTF
TRBD2 | TRBJ2-5 | many | TRBV5-1 | TGCGCCAGCAGCTTGAATCCTAGCGGGGAAGAGACCCAGTACTTC | CASSLNPSGEETQYF
NA | TRBJ2-3 | many | TRBV20-1 | TGCAGTGCTAGCCGGGGGAGCGCAGATACGCAGTATTTT | CSASRGSADTQYF
TRBD1 | TRBJ2-4 | many | TRBV20-1 | TGCAGTGCTCCCCAGGGGACAGGGGTGGCCAAAAACATTCAGTACTTC | CSAPQGTGVAKNIQYF
TRBD1 | TRBJ2-7 | many | TRBV7-9 | TGTGCCAGCAGCTTACCGGGACAGGGGAGCGAGCAGTACTTC | CASSLPGQGSEQYF
NA | TRBJ1-5 | many | TRBV12-3/TRBV12-4 | TGTGCCAGCAGCTACTGGGGGACTCCTAATCAGCCCCAGCATTTT | CASSYWGTPNQPQHF
NA | TRBJ2-7 | many | TRBV7-9 | TGTGCCAGCAGTTCCCCCGGGACAAGGAGCTCCTACGAGCAGTACTTC | CASSSPGTRSSYEQYF
NA | TRBJ1-4 | many | TRBV3-1 | TGTGCCAGCAGCCAAGGGGGGACCTCAAGTGCGGAAAAACTGTTTTTT | CASSQGGTSSAEKLFF
NA | TRBJ1-1 | many | TRBV7-9 | TGTGCCAGCAGCTTAACTCAGACGGCTTTCTTT | CASSLTQTAFF
NA | TRBJ1-4 | NA | TRBV5-6 | TGTGCCAGCAGTGGCCGGGGTTACAATGAAAAACTGTTTTTT | CASSGRGYNEKLFF
TRBD1 | TRBJ1-5 | many | TRBV6-5 | TGTGCCAGCAGCTACCAGGGGGCAAGTAATCAGCCCCAGCATTTT | CASSYQGASNQPQHF
NA | TRBJ2-3 | many | TRBV5-6 | TGTGCCAGCAGAATACAGGGTAATGCAGATACGCAGTATTTT | CASRIQGNADTQYF
NA | TRBJ2-6 | many | TRBV7-8 | TGTGCCAGCAGCTTAGTGTCGTCTCGTCCCTCTGGGGCCAACGTCCTGACTTTC | CASSLVSSRPSGANVLTF
TRBD1 | TRBJ2-7 | many | TRBV7-9 | TGTGCCAGCAGCTTAGTAGGGGGGACAGGGGGGTCCGAGCAGTACTTC | CASSLVGGTGGSEQYF
TRBD2 | TRBJ2-1 | few | TRBV6-5 | TGTGCCAGCAGTTTAGGACTAGCGGGGAATGAGCAGTTCTTC | CASSLGLAGNEQFF
NA | TRBJ1-2 | few | TRBV11-2 | TGTGCCAGCAGTTGGAACCGGGACGGATACTACACCTTC | CASSWNRDGYYTF
NA | TRBJ2-6 | many | TRBV18 | TGTGCCAGCTCACCGACGGACGCAAACTCTGGGGCCAACGTCCTGACTTTC | CASSPTDANSGANVLTF
NA | TRBJ1-3 | many | TRBV7-2 | TGTGCCAGCAGCTTAGGGGTACCCTCTGGAAACACCATATATTTT | CASSLGVPSGNTIYF
NA | TRBJ2-5 | many | TRBV27 | TGTGCCAGCAGTTACAGGGGAGGGCAAGAGACCCAGTACTTC | CASSYRGGQETQYF
TRBD2 | TRBJ2-3 | many | TRBV6-1 | TGTGCCAGCAGTGAAAAAAGCGGGGGGGCCGATACGCAGTATTTT | CASSEKSGGADTQYF
NA | TRBJ2-1 | many | TRBV7-2 | TGTGCCAGCAGCCCCACTCAGGGCTACAATGAGCAGTTCTTC | CASSPTQGYNEQFF
TRBD1 | TRBJ2-7 | many | TRBV9 | TGTGCCAGCAGCGTAGGGGACAGGGGAGGATCCTACGAGCAGTACTTC | CASSVGDRGGSYEQYF
TRBD1 | TRBJ2-7 | NA | TRBV4-1 | TGCGCCAGCAGCCAAGATGGGACAGGGCGGTACGAGCAGTACTTC | CASSQDGTGRYEQYF
NA | TRBJ2-3 | many | TRBV6-6 | TGTGCCAGTGGGGGGCGGGGTACGCAGTATTTT | CASGGRGTQYF
TRBD1 | TRBJ1-6 | few | TRBV6-5 | TGTGCCAGCAGACCCTCTGGGACAGGCGGCTCACCCCTCCACTTT | CASRPSGTGGSPLHF
TRBD2 | TRBJ2-6 | many | TRBV5-1 | TGCGCCAGCAGCCCGCGGGAGGGTAGCGGGGCCAACGTCCTGACTTTC | CASSPREGSGANVLTF
NA | TRBJ2-2 | many | TRBV28 | TGTGCCAGCAGCCCTAAAAGGCTTTGGGGGGACATGAACACCGGGGAGCTGTTTTTT | CASSPKRLWGDMNTGELFF
TRBD1 | TRBJ1-1 | many | TRBV7-9 | TGTGCCAGCACCTTAGGGGACAGCCCCTTTTACACTGAAGCTTTCTTT | CASTLGDSPFYTEAFF
NA | TRBJ1-4 | many | TRBV9 | TGTGCCAGCAGCGTAGACCTCCGGGAAAAACTGTTTTTT | CASSVDLREKLFF
TRBD2 | TRBJ2-1 | many | TRBV5-1 | TGCGCCAGCAGCTTGAATGGACTAGCGGGGGGGTGGAATGAGCAGTTCTTC | CASSLNGLAGGWNEQFF
TRBD1 | TRBJ2-5 | many | TRBV20-1 | TGCAGTGCTAGAGATTATGGACAGGGTGGCGGTGGGGAAGAGACCCAGTACTTC | CSARDYGQGGGGEETQYF
NA | TRBJ2-7 | many | TRBV5-5 | TGTGCCAGCAGCTTGGCTGTGACGGGTATGGACGAGCAGTACTTC | CASSLAVTGMDEQYF
NA | TRBJ1-1 | many | TRBV27 | TGTGCCAGCAGTTCCGGCCGGGGCCACACTGAAGCTTTCTTT | CASSSGRGHTEAFF
NA | TRBJ2-4 | many | TRBV19 | TGTGCCAGTACTGAGTCCAACATTCAGTACTTC | CASTESNIQYF
NA | TRBJ2-7 | many | TRBV9 | TGTGCCAGCAGCGTGCGTGGGACCGGAGACGAGCAGTACTTC | CASSVRGTGDEQYF
TRBD2 | TRBJ2-3 | many | TRBV12-3/TRBV12-4 | TGTGCCAGCAGTACGTCACCCTTGGGGGGGGACACAGATACGCAGTATTTT | CASSTSPLGGDTDTQYF
TRBD1 | TRBJ2-6 | many | TRBV9 | TGTGCCAGCAGCCCAACGACAGGGTCCGGGGCCAACGTCCTGACTTTC | CASSPTTGSGANVLTF
NA | TRBJ1-4 | many | TRBV20-1 | TGCAGTGCTGAGGAGGGTGGCGATGAAAAACTGTTTTTT | CSAEEGGDEKLFF